These 30 T cell receptor beta chains came from one sample sequenced in a study of cytomegalovirus exposure and HLA in healthy donors. TCRdb's copy holds only in-frame clones and misses some; the assay was immunoSEQ multiplex PCR. Of 260,000 or so clones listed, approximately 87% are singletons. The sequenced sample consisted of PBMCs. The receptors come from a man between 18 and 29 years old in good health and CMV-seronegative.

This clone was observed a few times. The chain carries TRBV9 and TRBJ2-1; 7 nucleotides line up with TRBD2. Looked up from germline, CDR1 is SGDLS and CDR2 is YYNGEE. V was clipped by 3 bases and J by 4 bases; unmatched bases: 4. CDR3 length equals 14 residues. CDR3 nucleotide sequence: TGTGCCAGCAGCGGGAGGGGAGGGTACAATGAGCAGTTCTTC. Protein: CASSGRGGYNEQFF.

This rearrangement joins TRBV29-1 to TRBJ2-3; the match to TRBD1 covers 7 bases. Germline assignment: CDR1 SQVTM and CDR2 ANQGSEA. The V gene end was trimmed by 3 bases and the J gene end by 0 bases; junction bases not matched to a gene: 9. This CDR3 has 16 amino acids. This chain's CDR3 is CSVEGVRGKSTDTQYF. The CDR3 DNA reads as TGCAGCGTTGAGGGTGTCAGGGGGAAAAGCACAGATACGCAGTATTTT.

This clone has just one count. The rearrangement uses TRBV6-6 and TRBJ2-7, with D perhaps matching TRBD1 (5 bases). CDR1 and CDR2 from the germline V gene are MNHNY and SVGAGI (reference sequence). The germline V and J ends were trimmed by 5 bases and 0 bases, with 11 bases remaining between them. The CDR3 covers 14 residues. This CDR3 reads CASSPQGSSYEQYF. The CDR3 coding sequence is TGTGCCAGCAGTCCCCAGGGTAGCTCCTACGAGCAGTACTTC.

The genes are TRBV6-6 and TRBJ1-1; tentatively, D is TRBD1 (5 bases). Between the trimmed V and J ends, which lost 5 bases and 0 bases, there was a span of 7 bases. The CDR3 is 13 amino acids. Germline loops: CDR1 MNHNY, CDR2 SVGAGI (reference sequence). CDR3 residues: CASSVTVNTEAFF. CDR3 sequence (DNA): TGTGCCAGCAGTGTGACAGTGAACACTGAAGCTTTCTTT.

The rearrangement links TRBV4-1 to TRBJ1-1, with D maybe TRBD1 (5 bases). The CDR3 consists of 17 residues. From germline, CDR1 is MGHRA and CDR2 YSYEKL. V was trimmed by 3 bases and J by 5 bases, leaving 22 bases between them. The CDR3 spells CASSQKGSLGQGTEAFF. CDR3 nucleotide sequence: TGCGCCAGCAGCCAGAAAGGTAGTCTCGGTCAGGGAACTGAAGCTTTCTTT.

The chain carries TRBV19 and TRBJ2-7, with 12 bases aligning to TRBD1. The J segment lost 7 bases and the V segment lost 7 bases, leaving 11 bases of the junction unmatched. From germline, CDR1 is LNHDA and CDR2 SQIVND (reference sequence). This CDR3 is 15 amino acids long. This CDR3 reads CASTAGTGGAGEQYF. CDR3 bases: TGTGCCAGTACCGCCGGGACAGGGGGCGCGGGAGAGCAGTACTTC.

The chain employs TRBV28 and TRBJ1-2; D remains ambiguous. V lost 5 bases and J lost 4, with 8 bases in between. CDR3 length: 12 residues. Per the germline V gene, CDR1 is MDHEN and CDR2 is SYDVKM. The CDR3: CASSLSPYGYTF. CDR3 DNA: TGTGCCAGCAGTCTGAGCCCCTATGGCTACACCTTC.

The rearrangement links TRBV2 to TRBJ2-2; D unclear. The germline V gene encodes CDR1 SNHLY and CDR2 FYNNEI. The CDR3 totals 14 residues. V was pared by 7 bases and J by 1 base, with 10 bases between. CDR3 coding DNA: TGTGCCAGCAAGAGAACGGTGAACACCGGGGAGCTGTTTTTT. This codes for CASKRTVNTGELFF.

CDR3 sequence reads: CASSQEGASGTYEQYF. CDR3 nucleotides: TGCGCCAGCAGCCAAGAGGGTGCTAGCGGGACATACGAGCAGTACTTC. The chain employs TRBV4-1 and TRBJ2-7; TRBD2 agrees at 9 bases. The V gene's germline CDR1 is MGHRA and CDR2 YSYEKL. The CDR3 contains 16 residues. J gave up 4 bases and V 0 bases, and 7 bases lay outside the gene matches.

The chain has TRBV18 and TRBJ2-7, with 9 bases that match TRBD2. This CDR3 spans 15 amino acids. The J segment lost 4 bases and the V segment lost 3 bases, leaving 7 bases of the junction unmatched. CDR1 and CDR2 from the germline V gene are KGHSH and LQKENI. The CDR3 here is CASSPPEREAYEQYF. In nucleotides, the CDR3 is TGTGCCAGCTCACCCCCAGAGCGGGAGGCATACGAGCAGTACTTC.

The chain couples TRBV11-2 to TRBJ2-1, with D possibly TRBD2 on 6 matching bases. This CDR3 spans 17 amino acids. Germline lookup yields CDR1 SGHAT and CDR2 FQNNGV. V gave up 5 bases and J gave up 2 bases, with 19 bases separating them. In nucleotides, the CDR3 is TGTGCCAGCAGCCCTACAGGTGGGACTCACACCTACAATGAGCAGTTCTTC. Its translation: CASSPTGGTHTYNEQFF.

The genes are TRBV6-1 and TRBJ2-7; 8 bases fit TRBD1. The CDR3 loop spans 15 amino acids. Germline V gene data show CDR1 as MNHNS and CDR2 as SASEGT. V dropped 11 bases and J dropped 0; count of bases not matched to a gene: 12. Here the CDR3 reads CAHGGAGGDSYEQYF. Written as DNA, the CDR3 is TGTGCCCACGGTGGGGCAGGGGGCGACTCCTACGAGCAGTACTTC.

V gene TRBV27 combines with J gene TRBJ2-3; possibly TRBD1 for D (5 bases). The length of the CDR3 is 15 residues. V gave up 2 bases and J gave up 1 base, with 10 bases separating them. Germline V lookup: CDR1 MNHEY, CDR2 SMNVEV (reference sequence). The CDR3 loop is CASSLKQDGTDTQYF. The CDR3 bases are TGTGCCAGCAGTTTAAAACAGGACGGCACAGATACGCAGTATTTT.

The CDR3: CAISDTGWDTQYF. DNA for the CDR3: TGTGCCATCAGTGACACGGGGTGGGATACGCAGTATTTT. The chain carries TRBV10-3 and TRBJ2-3; a weak D match, TRBD2 (5 bases). The germline gives CDR1 ENHRY, CDR2 SYGVKD. This CDR3 spans 13 amino acids. V lost 3 bases, J lost 6 bases, and 10 bases lay in between.

The rearrangement uses TRBV19 and TRBJ1-1, with TRBD1 as a possible D gene (6 bases). V lost 4 bases and J lost 8, with 14 bases in between. The V gene's germline CDR1 is LNHDA and CDR2 SQIVND (reference sequence). The CDR3 consists of 13 residues. As DNA, the CDR3 is TGTGCCAGTAGTAACAGGGACGTGAGCGAAGCTTTCTTT. Its protein product is CASSNRDVSEAFF.

The rearrangement links TRBV10-3 to TRBJ2-2; D remains unclear. This CDR3 comprises 16 residues. V lost 0 bases and J lost 0, with 8 bases in between. Looked up from germline, CDR1 is ENHRY and CDR2 is SYGVKD. CDR3 coding DNA: TGTGCCATCAGTGAGTCGGGCAGCTCGAACACCGGGGAGCTGTTTTTT. Protein product: CAISESGSSNTGELFF.

The chain recombines TRBV4-1 with TRBJ2-7; no clear D gene. This CDR3 has 14 amino acids. Germline V gene lookup returns CDR1 MGHRA and CDR2 YSYEKL. V was clipped by 2 bases and J by 5 bases, with 13 bases between them. The CDR3 coding sequence is TGCGCCAGCAGCCAATACGGTGTCGTACACGAGCAGTACTTC. It specifies CASSQYGVVHEQYF.

The genes are TRBV11-2 and TRBJ2-1, with D perhaps matching TRBD1 (6 bases). From germline, CDR1 is SGHAT and CDR2 FQNNGV. The CDR3 loop spans 15 amino acids. The V and J ends lost 4 bases and 10 bases respectively, with 20 bases between them. The CDR3 loop reads CASSSPSVARGEQFF. The DNA for the CDR3 is TGTGCCAGCAGCTCTCCTTCGGTCGCGAGGGGGGAGCAGTTCTTC.

This clone was counted between two and nine times. The V gene is TRBV6-4, the J gene TRBJ2-7, with TRBD1 matching over 8 bases. The CDR3 loop spans 13 amino acids. Per germline, CDR1 MRHNA and CDR2 SNTAGT. J gave up 7 bases and V 3 bases, and 5 bases lay outside the gene matches. The CDR3: CASSETGVGEQYF. The CDR3 DNA sequence: TGTGCCAGCAGTGAGACAGGGGTGGGTGAGCAGTACTTC.

V gene TRBV27 combines with J gene TRBJ2-2, with D perhaps matching TRBD1 (5 bases). Germline CDR1 reads MNHEY; CDR2 reads SMNVEV (reference sequence). Trimming cost V 6 bases and J 5 bases, with 13 bases left between them. There are 14 residues in the CDR3. The CDR3 loop reads CASRLITGTGELFF. DNA of the CDR3: TGTGCCAGCAGGCTCATCACAGGTACCGGGGAGCTGTTTTTT.

This rearrangement joins TRBV7-2 to TRBJ2-7; 7 nucleotides align to TRBD2. The V gene end was trimmed by 6 bases and the J gene end by 6 bases; junction bases not matched to a gene: 11. The CDR3 has 14 amino acids. The V gene's germline CDR1 is SGHTA and CDR2 FQGNSA. The CDR3: CASRPLAADGEQYF. DNA for the CDR3: TGTGCCAGCAGGCCTCTAGCGGCGGATGGCGAGCAGTACTTC.

The rearrangement uses TRBV2 and TRBJ2-1; 8 nucleotides agree with TRBD2. The CDR3 length is 13 residues. The germline gives CDR1 SNHLY, CDR2 FYNNEI. The V and J ends lost 6 bases and 9 bases, in that order; junction bases with no gene match: 7. CDR3 nucleotide sequence: TGTGCCAGCAGAGACGGACTAGCCCCTGAGCAGTTCTTC. This encodes CASRDGLAPEQFF.

This clone is a singleton in its sample. CDR3 residues: CASSSPPGAGVSSGPDTQYF. DNA for the CDR3: TGTGCCAGCAGTTCACCTCCGGGGGCGGGAGTAAGCTCTGGCCCAGATACGCAGTATTTT. The chain carries TRBV28 and TRBJ2-3; possibly TRBD2 for D (7 bases). CDR3 size: 20 residues. Trimming removed 4 bases at V and 4 bases at J, with 30 bases between. Germline loops: CDR1 MDHEN, CDR2 SYDVKM.

A note on this clone: The sample carries other DNA sequences with the same CDR3. The chain links TRBV27 to TRBJ1-6; 9 bases are a match to TRBD1. The J segment lost 0 bases and the V segment lost 4 bases, leaving 4 bases of the junction unmatched. The CDR3 runs to 17 residues. Germline V gene data show CDR1 as MNHEY and CDR2 as SMNVEV (reference sequence). Here the CDR3 DNA reads TGTGCCAGCAGTTGGGGACAGGGAAGCTCCTATAATTCACCCCTCCACTTT. Translated, it gives CASSWGQGSSYNSPLHF.

The V and J genes are TRBV11-2 and TRBJ2-7; 8 bases map to TRBD1. J was trimmed by 3 bases and V by 4 bases; bases with no gene match: 8. The CDR3 runs 15 residues. Germline-derived CDR1 and CDR2 are SGHAT and FQNNGV. The CDR3 sequence: CASSSEGQAFYEQYF. The CDR3 DNA reads as TGTGCCAGCAGCTCAGAGGGACAGGCCTTCTACGAGCAGTACTTC.

The chain employs TRBV5-4 and TRBJ1-2; D unclear. Trimming shortened V by 5 bases and J by 0 bases, and 14 bases separated the two germline ends. Germline assignment: CDR1 SGHNT and CDR2 YYREEE (reference sequence). The CDR3 totals 15 residues. The CDR3 protein is CASSRSFDANYGYTF. The CDR3 region has the DNA TGTGCCAGCAGTCGAAGCTTCGATGCTAACTATGGCTACACCTTC.

The chain recombines TRBV29-1 with TRBJ1-4; 7 bases agree with TRBD1. After removal of 7 bases from V and 5 bases from J, the junction contained 7 bases not matched to a gene. CDR1 is SQVTM and CDR2 is ANQGSEA in the germline V gene. This CDR3 spans 13 amino acids. CDR3 amino acids: CSARDRRNEKLFF. CDR3 nucleotides: TGCAGCGCCCGGGACAGACGGAATGAAAAACTGTTTTTT.

The chain has TRBV19 and TRBJ1-5; TRBD1 matches 8 bases. V gave up 6 bases and J gave up 6 bases; unmatched junction bases: 7. This CDR3 has 14 residues. Germline V lookup: CDR1 LNHDA, CDR2 SQIVND (reference sequence). The chain's CDR3 is CASRAGGGGQPQHF. DNA for the CDR3: TGTGCCAGTAGGGCAGGGGGCGGGGGTCAGCCCCAGCATTTT.

The V call is TRBV9, the J call TRBJ1-2, with 7 bases aligning to TRBD1. V was clipped by 7 bases and J by 4 bases; unmatched bases: 10. The CDR3 length is 14 residues. Germline values: CDR1 SGDLS, CDR2 YYNGEE. The CDR3 reads CASSQGVQVYGYTF. In DNA form, the CDR3 reads TGTGCCAGCTCCCAGGGGGTCCAAGTCTATGGCTACACCTTC.

This sequence joins TRBV5-6 and TRBJ2-3; TRBD2 might be the D (5 bases). The CDR3 covers 18 residues. V was cut by 2 bases and J by 3 bases, with 22 bases left in between. CDR1 and CDR2 from the germline V gene are SGHDT and YYEEEE. The CDR3 region has the DNA TGTGCCAGCAGCTTCTTCCCGGGGAGCTGGGGTAGGACAGATACGCAGTATTTT. Translating it yields CASSFFPGSWGRTDTQYF. The full variable domain, with the rest looked up from reference TRBV5-6 and TRBJ2-3, is DAGVTQSPTHLIKTRGQQVTLRCSPKSGHDTVSWYQQALGQGPQFIFQYYEEEERQRGNFPDRFSGHQFPNYSSELNVNALLLGDSALYLCASSFFPGSWGRTDTQYFGPGTRLTVL.